The present TCR beta chain was sequenced within a study of OX40 agonist ivuxolimab in advanced cancers. Overall study: Dose-escalation patients had hepatocellular carcinoma, melanoma, renal cell or head and neck cancer. Having had anti-PD-1, anti-PD-L1 or anti-CTLA-4 therapy before was allowed, and roughly 38% had some. Partial response was recorded in three patients: one hepatocellular carcinoma and two cutaneous melanoma cases.

General study results and limits: At 0.1 to 3.0 mg/kg, clonal expansion of CD4+ and CD8+ blood T cells had occurred by week 6.

Measured with immunoSEQ multiplex PCR; TCRdb has only the in-frame clones, and not every one. The sample has fewer than 100,000 clones, around 90% seen once. The CDR3 is 15 amino acids. Per the germline V gene, CDR1 is SEHNR and CDR2 is FQNEAQ (reference sequence). V was clipped by 5 bases and J by 4 bases, with 14 bases between them. Details on this clone: Its antigen is currently unknown.

The sequence was collected from an adult with an advanced solid tumor such as melanoma, head and neck, liver or kidney cancer. The chain uses TRBV7-9 and TRBJ1-4, with D tentatively TRBD1 (5 bases). The material was CD4+ or CD8+ T cells sorted from blood, obtained in a trial of the OX40 agonist ivuxolimab. The CDR3 region is CASSPGFSYNEKLFF. The CDR3 DNA reads as TGTGCCAGCAGCCCAGGGTTCAGCTATAATGAAAAACTGTTTTTT.